The source of this T cell receptor (beta chain) is a study of cytomegalovirus exposure and HLA in healthy donors. A word on this clone: The antigen is not known.

13 Jbeta primers and 60 Vbeta primers were used for the PCR. The method was immunoSEQ multiplex PCR; TCRdb's version includes in-frame clones alone and lacks a portion of them. The sample has around 110,000 clones; 75% to 85% are singletons. The study, taken as a whole, reports: Later analysis associated a missense DCLRE1C variant with TCR beta V- and J-gene trimming. Most subjects had HLA-A and HLA-B alleles reportedly predicted accurately by TCR beta sequences. Later work found most CMV-associated TCR beta chains apparently HLA-restricted. More than 150 TCR beta chains were listed as cytomegalovirus-associated.

The TCR sequence derives from a man aged 30 to 39 in good health and CMV-seropositive. The sequencing input was PBMCs.

CDR3 coding DNA: TGCGCCAGCAGCCAACGACATACCGGGAACACTGAAGCTTTCTTT. This translates into CASSQRHTGNTEAFF. The chain joins TRBV4-3 to TRBJ1-1; D is undetermined. The CDR3 extends over 15 amino acids. Germline CDR1 is LGHNA and CDR2 is YSLEER. Trimming shortened V by 2 bases and J by 1 base, and 11 bases separated the two germline ends.